This T cell receptor beta chain stems from a study of OX40 agonist ivuxolimab in advanced cancers. Study overall: Cohort: roughly 80% men, mean age approximately 60, aged about 20 to 90. Partial response was recorded in three patients: one hepatocellular carcinoma and two cutaneous melanoma cases. Anti-PD-1, anti-PD-L1 or anti-CTLA-4 therapy given earlier was allowed, and around 40% had some.

TCRdb's table, derived via immunoSEQ multiplex PCR, lists solely in-frame clones and lacks some. The table records tens of thousands of clones, around 89% of them present only once. The V segment lost 0 bases and the J segment 1 base; nucleotides outside the gene matches: 12. Germline-derived CDR1 and CDR2 are GTSNPN and SVGIG (reference sequence). There are 20 residues in the CDR3. Autoimmune disease history or systemic immunosuppression barred patients. The clonotype was recovered from an adult with an advanced solid tumor such as melanoma, head and neck, liver or kidney cancer. J is TRBJ2-1 and V is TRBV30; 13 nucleotides align to TRBD2. The input for sequencing was CD4+ or CD8+ T cells sorted from blood, taken in a trial of the OX40 agonist ivuxolimab. This CDR3 reads CAWSVEYRLAGGKSYNEQFF. For the CDR3, the DNA is TGTGCCTGGAGTGTGGAATATCGACTAGCGGGGGGCAAATCCTACAATGAGCAGTTCTTC.